The 25 T cell receptor beta chains reported below all come from one sample, sequenced in a study of regulatory T cells in long-lasting Graves disease (dated by TCRdb to 2020 to 2022). The method behind the library was multiplex PCR. The sample was run on an Illumina HiSeq 4000. TCR beta libraries were built with iRepertoire HTBI primers and Arm-PCR amplification of CDR3 regions. The public reads were reprocessed in TCRdb via fastp at Q25 and MiXCR, keeping in-frame beta chains. Rows matching on CDR3 protein sequence are summarized as one entry with the most common DNA and genes. This sample gives about 530,000 distinct CDR3 sequences in total; roughly a sixth of them show up just once. The top ten constitute just under 25% of the sample. The sample's time point label is to be understood as: newly diagnosed GD, antithyroid drugs for less than 3 months. For both TCR sequencing and RNA sequencing, RNA was extracted from PBMCs using TRIzol.

A further study also used this sample, focusing on T cells in Graves' hyperthyroidism and ophthalmopathy.

This sample comprised peripheral blood mononuclear cells (PBMCs), obtained at new diagnosis, from a patient treated with antithyroid drugs. The receptor source for this set is a middle-aged woman with Graves disease. Donor details come from another sample of the same person, matched by shared clones.

The chain has TRBV5-1 and TRBJ2-5; 8 bases match TRBD2. The CDR3 has 16 amino acids. V lost 0 bases to trimming and J lost 5 bases; unmatched junction nucleotides: 9. Germline assignment: CDR1 SGHRS and CDR2 YFSETQ. The CDR3 DNA reads TGCGCCAGCAGCTTGGTTCAACGGGGGGGCCTCGAGACCCAGTACTTC. Residues: CASSLVQRGGLETQYF.

A few counts support this clonotype. V and J are TRBV10-3 and TRBJ2-7; no clear D gene. Germline assignment: CDR1 ENHRY and CDR2 SYGVKD. The CDR3 covers 13 residues. V shed 6 bases and J shed 1 base, with 10 bases lying between them. CDR3 nucleotides: TGTGCCATCAGCGGAGTAAATTCCTACGAGCAGTACTTC. Amino acids: CAISGVNSYEQYF.

Note on this clonotype: Being one base from a much bigger clone, this may be a read error. This chain links TRBV10-3 with TRBJ1-1; possibly TRBD1 for D (5 bases). The V gene's germline CDR1 is ENHRY and CDR2 SYGVKD. With 4 bases removed from V and 5 bases from J, the gap between germline ends came to 11 bases. The CDR3 runs to 13 residues. The CDR3 nucleotides read TGTGCCATCAGTGGAAGGGGAAGGACTGAAGCTTTCTTT. The encoded protein is CAISGRGRTEAFF.

In the case of this clonotype: Given a much more abundant clone one base away, this may be a read error. The chain links TRBV7-9 to TRBJ2-1; D might be TRBD1 or TRBD2, each matching 5 bases. Per the germline V gene, CDR1 is SEHNR and CDR2 is FQNEAQ (reference sequence). The CDR3 has 15 residues. Between the trimmed V and J ends, which lost 5 bases and 10 bases, there was a span of 21 bases. The CDR3, as DNA: TGTGCCAGCAGCCGCGCCGGGACGGTCTCCTACGAGCAGTTCTTC. Translation gives CASSRAGTVSYEQFF.

Only one count was recorded for this clonotype. The genes are TRBV7-9 and TRBJ1-6; 8 bases match TRBD1. Trimming took 5 bases from V and 9 from J; bases not matched to a gene: 6. The CDR3 runs 14 residues. The germline gives CDR1 SEHNR, CDR2 FQNEAQ (reference sequence). The DNA for the CDR3 is TGTGCCAGCAGCGCGGGGACAGGAGTTTCACCCCTCCACTTT. This codes for CASSAGTGVSPLHF. Together with reference TRBV7-9 and TRBJ1-6, the CDR3 gives the full variable domain: DTGVSQNPRHKITKRGQNVTFRCDPISEHNRLYWYRQTLGQGPEFLTYFQNEAQLEKSRLLSDRFSAERPKGSFSTLEIQRTEQGDSAMYLCASSAGTGVSPLHFGNGTRLTVT.

This clonotype was observed a few times. The rearrangement links TRBV6-4 to TRBJ2-2; tentative D call: TRBD1 (6 bases). V was trimmed by 5 bases and J by 4 bases, leaving 17 bases between them. The CDR3 is 16 amino acids. Per germline, CDR1 MRHNA and CDR2 SNTAGT. CDR3 DNA sequence: TGTGCCAGCAGTTATTTGACAGGTCCCGTCACCGGGGAGCTGTTTTTT. Translated: CASSYLTGPVTGELFF.

This clonotype has a count of ten or more. The chain links TRBV10-1 to TRBJ1-1; a weak D match, TRBD1 (6 bases). Germline loops: CDR1 WNHNN, CDR2 SYGVQD (reference sequence). V was pared by 5 bases and J by 6 bases, with 16 bases between. The CDR3 spans 14 residues. CDR3 nucleotide sequence: TGCGCCAGCAGTCGCTACAGGGATGAGGCTGAAGCTTTCTTT. Protein: CASSRYRDEAEAFF.

This clonotype was counted at least ten times. The chain joins TRBV6-5 to TRBJ1-1; D gene ambiguous. The V gene's germline CDR1 is MNHEY and CDR2 SVGAGI. Trimming pared 2 bases from V and 2 bases from J, leaving 9 bases between. This CDR3 region has 14 residues. The CDR3 is CASSYVPGNTEAFF. CDR3 nucleotide sequence: TGTGCCAGCAGTTACGTCCCGGGAAACACTGAAGCTTTCTTT.

This clonotype turned up a few times. The chain joins TRBV6-1 to TRBJ1-1, with TRBD1 as a possible D gene (5 bases). Germline V gene sequence: CDR1 MNHNS, CDR2 SASEGT. The CDR3 has 12 amino acids. Between the trimmed V and J ends, which lost 4 bases and 8 bases, there was a span of 11 bases. CDR3: CASSVQGGEAFF. CDR3 DNA sequence: TGTGCCAGCAGTGTTCAGGGAGGAGAAGCTTTCTTT.

This clonotype has a handful of counts. The V gene is TRBV2, the J gene TRBJ1-4, with TRBD1 matching over 7 bases. The germline V gene encodes CDR1 SNHLY and CDR2 FYNNEI. This CDR3 is 14 amino acids long. Trimming at V came to 6 bases and at J to 8 bases, leaving 9 bases not matched to a gene. For the CDR3, the DNA is TGTGCCAGCAGCGGGCAGGGGGTTTCCGAAAAACTGTTTTTT. Encoded protein: CASSGQGVSEKLFF. Full variable domain (missing parts from reference TRBV2 and TRBJ1-4): EPEVTQTPSHQVTQMGQEVILRCVPISNHLYFYWYRQILGQKVEFLVSFYNNEISEKSEIFDDQFSVERPDGSNFTLKIRSTKLEDSAMYFCASSGQGVSEKLFFGSGTQLSVL.

This clonotype was counted only a few times. The genes are TRBV15 and TRBJ2-3, with TRBD2 matching over 12 bases. J lost 4 bases, V lost 4 bases, and 3 bases had no gene match. The CDR3 sequence is 15 residues long. CDR1 is LNHNV, CDR2 YYDKDF, per germline (reference sequence). The CDR3 DNA reads TGTGCCACCAGCACTAGCGGGGGGGCCTCAGATACGCAGTATTTT. Its translation is CATSTSGGASDTQYF.

The chain links TRBV7-9 to TRBJ1-2; tentatively, D is TRBD1 (5 bases). V dropped 5 bases and J dropped 3 bases, with 10 bases sitting between them. The CDR3 loop spans 13 amino acids. The germline V gene encodes CDR1 SEHNR and CDR2 FQNEAQ (reference sequence). CDR3 loop: CASSPGPYYGYTF. CDR3 bases: TGTGCCAGCAGCCCAGGGCCTTACTATGGCTACACCTTC.

The V call is TRBV3-1, the J call TRBJ2-2; TRBD2 is a possible D gene (5 bases). The CDR3 is 17 amino acids. V gave up 3 bases and J gave up 4 bases, with 18 bases separating them. CDR1 and CDR2 (germline): LGHDT, YNNKEL (reference sequence). CDR3 in amino acids: CASSHLQVARLTGELFF. The CDR3 coding sequence is TGTGCCAGCAGCCACCTCCAGGTAGCGAGGCTCACCGGGGAGCTGTTTTTT.

The chain carries TRBV19 and TRBJ2-3; TRBD1 agrees at 9 bases. Trimming at V came to 5 bases and at J to 2 bases, leaving 5 bases not matched to a gene. Germline V gives CDR1 LNHDA, CDR2 SQIVND (reference sequence). The CDR3 has 15 amino acids. The CDR3 sequence is CASSQQGATTDTQYF. The CDR3 bases are TGTGCCAGTAGTCAACAGGGGGCAACCACAGATACGCAGTATTTT.

The sample holds many counts of this clonotype. The chain carries TRBV11-2 and TRBJ1-4, with D possibly TRBD1 on 5 matching bases. Between the trimmed V and J ends, which lost 4 bases and 4 bases, there was a span of 13 bases. Per the germline V gene, CDR1 is SGHAT and CDR2 is FQNNGV. The CDR3 sequence is 15 residues long. The CDR3, as DNA: TGTGCCAGCAGCTCCCCTAGACAGTATAATGAAAAACTGTTTTTT. Residues: CASSSPRQYNEKLFF.

This clonotype has only a few counts. The rearrangement links TRBV3-1 to TRBJ1-3, with D uncertain. The CDR3 length is 17 residues. Germline lookup yields CDR1 LGHDT and CDR2 YNNKEL (reference sequence). V was clipped by 0 bases and J by 0 bases, with 12 bases between them. CDR3 sequence: CASSQDPGSYSGNTIYF. CDR3 bases: TGTGCCAGCAGCCAAGATCCGGGCAGTTACTCTGGAAACACCATATATTTT.

The J gene is TRBJ2-1, the V gene TRBV6-2 or TRBV6-3; 8 positions match TRBD2. The J segment lost 13 bases and the V segment lost 6 bases, leaving 5 bases of the junction unmatched. Germline V gene sequence: CDR1 MNHEY, CDR2 SVGEGT. The CDR3 contains 11 residues. CDR3 sequence reads: CASRKRGSQFF. For the CDR3, the DNA is TGTGCCAGCAGGAAGCGGGGGAGCCAGTTCTTC.

This clonotype came up many times. The chain recombines TRBV30 with TRBJ1-5, with a weak D call TRBD1 (6 bases). Germline assignment: CDR1 GTSNPN and CDR2 SVGIG (reference sequence). V lost 5 bases, J lost 0 bases, and 8 bases lay in between. The CDR3 spans 13 residues. The CDR3 nucleotides read TGTGCCTGGGCACAGGGTAGCAATCAGCCCCAGCATTTT. Its protein is CAWAQGSNQPQHF.

This chain joins TRBV3-1 and TRBJ2-4; the match to TRBD1 covers 7 bases. Per the germline V gene, CDR1 is LGHDT and CDR2 is YNNKEL (reference sequence). The CDR3 runs 13 residues. Trimming at V came to 0 bases and at J to 9 bases, leaving 2 bases not matched to a gene. The CDR3 sequence: CASSQDPGGIQYF. The CDR3 DNA sequence: TGTGCCAGCAGCCAAGATCCAGGGGGCATTCAGTACTTC.

This clonotype was picked up many times. Just one base apart from a much larger clone, this may be a read error. V and J are TRBV25-1 and TRBJ1-5, with D maybe TRBD1 (5 bases). The V end was cut by 4 bases, the J end by 5 bases, with 6 bases between. In germline, CDR1 is MGHDK, CDR2 SYGVNS. The CDR3 totals 12 residues. CDR3 loop: CASSAGYQPQHF. The CDR3 DNA reads as TGTGCCAGCAGTGCAGGGTATCAGCCCCAGCATTTT.

This clonotype was detected only a few times. The chain couples TRBV18 to TRBJ1-1; possibly TRBD1 for D (6 bases). This CDR3 is 14 amino acids long. The ends were cut back, 0 bases at V and 5 bases at J, with 10 bases in the middle. Germline V CDR1 and CDR2: KGHSH, LQKENI. CDR3 loop: CASSPPRGWTEAFF. The CDR3 bases are TGTGCCAGCTCACCACCCAGGGGTTGGACTGAAGCTTTCTTT.

The V and J genes are TRBV5-1 and TRBJ2-3; weak D call: TRBD1 (6 bases). Germline V gene data show CDR1 as SGHRS and CDR2 as YFSETQ. V lost 4 bases and J lost 2, with 14 bases in between. The CDR3 is 15 amino acids. The DNA for the CDR3 is TGCGCCAGCAGCCCGGGGCAGGGGTTCACAGATACGCAGTATTTT. Amino acids: CASSPGQGFTDTQYF.

In the case of this clonotype: One end of the junction fails to match germline, which may point to a read error. V and J are TRBV19 and TRBJ2-2; weak D call: TRBD1 (6 bases). Germline CDR1 and CDR2: LNHDA and SQIVND (reference sequence). CDR3 length: 15 residues. CDR3 loop: CASSKGGVNTGELCF. CDR3 bases: TGTGCCAGTAGTAAAGGGGGAGTGAACACCGGGGAGCTGTGTTTT.

This clonotype was seen at least ten times. This chain connects TRBV30 to TRBJ1-1, with D tentatively TRBD1 (5 bases). The CDR3 runs to 13 residues. V shed 7 bases and J shed 0 bases, with 12 bases lying between them. The germline V gene encodes CDR1 GTSNPN and CDR2 SVGIG (reference sequence). The CDR3: CAFGVGVNTEAFF. DNA of the CDR3: TGTGCCTTTGGGGTGGGGGTGAACACTGAAGCTTTCTTT.

This clonotype showed up many times. This chain uses TRBV5-1 with TRBJ1-1; D not certain. Per germline, CDR1 SGHRS and CDR2 YFSETQ. This CDR3 contains 16 residues. Trimming took 3 bases from V and 1 from J, leaving 16 bases between them. CDR3 region: CASSSFDSVGNTEAFF. DNA of the CDR3: TGCGCCAGCAGCTCTTTCGATTCGGTCGGGAACACTGAAGCTTTCTTT.